This TCR beta chain was identified during a study of CD8 T cells in Susac syndrome. 0.5 to 1 ug RNA was reverse transcribed with random hexamers. By means of immunoSEQ multiplex PCR, TCR beta CDR3 spanning 54 Vbeta and 13 Jbeta underwent amplification. Using its own MiXCR run on the immunoSEQ multiplex PCR reads, TCRdb lists one record per CDR3 protein. The sample has 250,000 to 300,000 distinct CDR3 sequences, 65% to 90% seen once; the top ten hold approximately 0.2%. Negative isolation was used for CD8+ and CD4+ T cells, and FACS enrichment was applied to TEMRA cells. Sequencing input: CD8+ T cells from PBMCs. The source is a human donor with multiple sclerosis.

The CDR3 bases are TGTGCCAGCAGCGGACTAGCGGGAGCCCCCGCCAACAATGAGCAGTTCTTC. Amino acids: CASSGLAGAPANNEQFF. This chain joins TRBV4-2 and TRBJ2-1; the match to TRBD2 covers 13 bases. The V segment lost 5 bases and the J segment 5 bases; nucleotides outside the gene matches: 9. Germline V lookup: CDR1 LGHNA, CDR2 YNFKEQ. The CDR3 has 17 residues.